This T cell receptor beta chain was sequenced in a study of CD8+ T cells in alopecia areata (dated by TCRdb to 2017 to 2018). Context from the whole study: The treated patients took part in an open-label pilot trial in which moderate-to-severe alopecia areata was treated with oral tofacitinib at 5 to 10 mg twice daily. Tofacitinib was given for 6 to 18 months, followed by 6 months of follow-up off drug to assess delayed response and recurrence. The SALT score, which quantifies the percentage of affected scalp surface area, was used to measure disease severity in treated patients. In humans, TCRbeta sequencing was performed on scalp tissue and on sorted CD4+ and CD8+ peripheral blood T cells from healthy controls and from patients with patchy or totalis/universalis alopecia areata. Biopsies were taken from tofacitinib-treated patients at baseline and at 4 and 24 weeks of treatment, and a later scalp biopsy was taken in several of the tofacitinib-treated patients. The RNA source kit depended on sample type: the PAXgene miRNA kit for fixed scalp, the miRNeasy kit for PBMCs, and the RNeasy kit for mouse skin. Scalp clonality was compared across normal scalp (n=4), patchy alopecia areata scalp (n=8), and alopecia totalis/universalis scalp (n=8). immunoSEQ multiplex PCR using 35 Vbeta forward primers and 13 Jbeta reverse primers was used to amplify TCRbeta CDR3 regions. The study used high-throughput TCRbeta sequencing to examine T cell clonal expansion in alopecia areata, in both the C3H/HeJ mouse model and human patients. Study-level results and caveats: Shared TCR sequences between patients were less evident than in mice, which may be partly attributable to HLA diversity in the patient population. Compared with normal scalp, lesional scalp had higher clonality and more expanded CD8+ clones, particularly in alopecia totalis/universalis, a pattern that suggests antigenic drive. Tofacitinib significantly lowered scalp clonality and the number of expanded CD8+ clones among the top 100 scalp clones. Many expanded lesional clones were found to persist in scalp and blood during tofacitinib treatment, and relapse after treatment cessation may be partly explained by this persistence. Because the treated cohort was small and included a single nonresponder, larger studies are needed to assess links between baseline CD8+ expansion and response. Unlike mouse skin, which is dominated by gammadelta T cells, normal human skin has resident alphabeta T cells that are also sequenced, and this complicates analysis of the scalp TCR repertoire.

The CDR1 and CDR2 encoded by the germline V gene are SGHRS and YFSETQ. From the cysteine up to the phenylalanine, the CDR3 has a length of 16 residues. Here the CDR3 DNA is all that survives: 48 bases in frame from base 1. V sheds 0 bases and J sheds 5 bases, leaving 17 bases between their ends. The treatment or condition label on this specimen signifies: oral pan-JAK inhibitor, 5-10 mg twice daily. Lesional scalp punch biopsies and peripheral blood were obtained from alopecia areata patients. After PBMCs were isolated by density centrifugation and stained for CD3, CD4 and CD8, a FACSAria was used to sort CD4+ and CD8+ T cells. Libraries were prepared through the immunoSEQ multiplex PCR assay. To provide template for TCR sequencing, every sample had RNA extracted and reverse transcribed into cDNA. First-strand cDNA was synthesized with SuperScript III using a 2:1 mix of oligo-dT and random hexamers. A synthetic immune receptor repertoire was used to gauge amplification bias, and whatever bias remained was removed computationally. The paper's processing steps were these. Raw reads were preprocessed to remove errors, and CDR3 was defined by IMGT conventions from the conserved cysteine to phenylalanine. Clonality was calculated as 1 minus Shannon entropy normalized by log2 of the number of productive unique TCRs. Whether scalp clones were CD4 or CD8 was inferred by matching scalp TCRbeta sequences against CD4 and CD8 repertoires sorted from blood. In TCRdb, the immuneACCESS table is reduced to in-frame sequences with V and J assigned. These tables do not hold every clone; where another copy was compared, an unresolved V gene accounts for under half, and the others remain unexplained. The V and J calls and clone size were taken over from that table, and D and trimming were inferred from the DNA. Within this sample are 180,000 or so clones, with roughly 60% of them counted one time only. Under 20% of the sample goes to the ten largest clones.

For this clone: The target of this receptor is not known. Base qualities are not recorded, but no much larger clone differs from it by a single base.

The chain joins TRBV5-1 to TRBJ2-5, and possibly TRBD2, on 6 matching bases. This specimen was CD4+ T cells sorted from blood, taken between weeks 55 and 65, from a patient treated with tofacitinib. The receptor was derived from a human donor with alopecia areata. The CDR3 loop reads CASSLEDRRGGETQYF. The nucleotide sequence is TGCGCCAGCAGCTTGGAGGATAGGCGGGGAGGTGAGACCCAGTACTTC.